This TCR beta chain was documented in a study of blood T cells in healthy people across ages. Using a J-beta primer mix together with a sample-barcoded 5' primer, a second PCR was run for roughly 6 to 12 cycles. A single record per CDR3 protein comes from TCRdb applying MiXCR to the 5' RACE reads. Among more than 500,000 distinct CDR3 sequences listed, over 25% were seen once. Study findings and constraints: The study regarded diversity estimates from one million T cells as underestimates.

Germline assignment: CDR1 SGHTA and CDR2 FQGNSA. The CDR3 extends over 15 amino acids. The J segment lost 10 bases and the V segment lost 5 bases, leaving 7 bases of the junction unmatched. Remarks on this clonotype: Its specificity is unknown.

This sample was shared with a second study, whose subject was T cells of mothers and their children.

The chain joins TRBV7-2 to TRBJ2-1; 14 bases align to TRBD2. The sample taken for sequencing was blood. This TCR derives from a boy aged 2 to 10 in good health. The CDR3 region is CASSITGLAGEEQFF. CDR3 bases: TGTGCCAGCAGCATCACGGGACTAGCGGGAGAAGAGCAGTTCTTC.